The sequence of this T cell receptor (beta chain) was determined in a study of cytomegalovirus exposure and HLA in healthy donors. The wider study: As released early, the data held 70 million to 95 million unique TCRs from HLA-typed donors.

60 Vbeta and 13 Jbeta primers were used in PCR. Repertoires were generated with immunoSEQ multiplex PCR, while TCRdb's copy carries only in-frame clones and drops some. The sample includes about 200,000 clones, more than 80% of them seen just once. V lost 5 bases and J lost 10; bases outside the gene matches: 5. This CDR3 is 13 amino acids long. The germline V gene encodes CDR1 SGHAT and CDR2 FQNNGV. With respect to this clone: Its antigen is as yet unknown.

Study observations and caveats: The authors reported that TCR beta sequences could predict HLA-A and HLA-B alleles. These predictions were accurate for most subjects in the first cohort. For cytomegalovirus status, the classifier reportedly gave diagnoses with high specificity and sensitivity. CMV serostatus was the only immune exposure information that was available.

The chain links TRBV11-2 to TRBJ1-6, with TRBD1 matching over 7 bases. The origin of this receptor is a man under 40 in good health and CMV-seronegative. The sample consisted of PBMCs. CDR3 in DNA: TGTGCCAGCAGCCTGGACAGGAGGTCACCCCTCCACTTT. This encodes CASSLDRRSPLHF.